This T cell receptor beta chain originates from a study of shared clonotypes between healthy human individuals. This clone was seen only a few times. Trimming took 6 bases from V and 3 from J, leaving 8 bases between them. The CDR3 runs 12 residues. Looked up from germline, CDR1 is WSHSY and CDR2 is SAAADI. Investigators spread the genomic DNA of each subset evenly over several immunoSEQ plates. Assay used: immunoSEQ multiplex PCR; TCRdb lists only in-frame clones, some missing. The sample records 450,000 to 650,000 clones, around 81% being singletons. Sample: PBMCs. The chain combines TRBV10-2 with TRBJ1-1; a possible D gene is TRBD1 (6 bases). The clonotype was recovered from a woman aged 40 to 50 in good health. Some clones in this sample may be carry-over from other donors' samples. CDR3 nucleotide sequence: TGCGCCAGCAGGGAGGGGGACACTGAAGCTTTCTTT. Translation gives CASREGDTEAFF.